This TCR beta chain was sequenced during a study of human T cells and chemical hapten exposure. This clonotype has a handful of counts. Library preparation tagged each individual cDNA molecule with a unique molecular identifier. TCRdb ran MiXCR on the RACE reads and lists one entry per CDR3 protein. Among 180,000 or so distinct CDR3 sequences, about 14% were seen once, and the ten largest hold about 1.7%. Time point: patch test 1, 2 weeks after DPC sensitization. Described treatment: therapeutic diphenylcyclopropenone sensitization with weekly scalp DPC. V lost 7 bases to trimming and J lost 8 bases, with 14 bases between them. The CDR3 consists of 12 residues.

The material sequenced was whole blood, taken in connection with sensitization to the hapten diphenylcyclopropenone (DPC). The chain couples TRBV12-3 or TRBV12-4 to TRBJ1-2; maybe TRBD1 (5 bases). This sequence originates from a woman aged 25 to 39 with alopecia areata. Some clones in this sample may be carry-over from other donors' samples. This chain's CDR3 is CASTVRGVGYTF. CDR3 sequence (DNA): TGTGCCAGCACCGTTCGGGGGGTAGGCTACACCTTC.